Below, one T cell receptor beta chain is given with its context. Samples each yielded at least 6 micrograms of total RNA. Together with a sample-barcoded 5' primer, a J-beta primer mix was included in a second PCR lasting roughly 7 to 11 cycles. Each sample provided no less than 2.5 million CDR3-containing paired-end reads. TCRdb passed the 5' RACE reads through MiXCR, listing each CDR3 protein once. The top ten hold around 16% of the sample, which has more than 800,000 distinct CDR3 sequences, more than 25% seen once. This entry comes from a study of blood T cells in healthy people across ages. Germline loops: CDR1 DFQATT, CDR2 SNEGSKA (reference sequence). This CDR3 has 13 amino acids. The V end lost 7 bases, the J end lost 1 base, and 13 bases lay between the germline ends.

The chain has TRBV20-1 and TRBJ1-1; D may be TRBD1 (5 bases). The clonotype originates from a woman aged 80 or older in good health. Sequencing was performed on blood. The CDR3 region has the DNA TGCAGTGTCGGGGGAGGGACGAACACTGAAGCTTTCTTT. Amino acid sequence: CSVGGGTNTEAFF.